Listed here is a single T cell receptor beta chain. A much larger clone differs by one base, so this may be a read error. There are 12 residues in the CDR3. The J segment lost 2 bases and the V segment lost 8 bases, leaving 0 bases of the junction unmatched. The data were obtained in a study of blood T cell repertoires in COVID-19. Data came from immunoSEQ multiplex PCR; TCRdb stores just in-frame clones and leaves some out. This table holds more than 200,000 clones, around 81% found once. This TCR was sampled from a woman between 35 and 50 years old with acute COVID-19. The chain employs TRBV12-3 or TRBV12-4 and TRBJ1-5; 7 nucleotides align to TRBD1. Sequenced: PBMCs or T cells enriched from blood (not recorded which). The CDR3 bases are TGTGCCAGCGGACAGGGCAATCAGCCCCAGCATTTT. Amino acid sequence: CASGQGNQPQHF.